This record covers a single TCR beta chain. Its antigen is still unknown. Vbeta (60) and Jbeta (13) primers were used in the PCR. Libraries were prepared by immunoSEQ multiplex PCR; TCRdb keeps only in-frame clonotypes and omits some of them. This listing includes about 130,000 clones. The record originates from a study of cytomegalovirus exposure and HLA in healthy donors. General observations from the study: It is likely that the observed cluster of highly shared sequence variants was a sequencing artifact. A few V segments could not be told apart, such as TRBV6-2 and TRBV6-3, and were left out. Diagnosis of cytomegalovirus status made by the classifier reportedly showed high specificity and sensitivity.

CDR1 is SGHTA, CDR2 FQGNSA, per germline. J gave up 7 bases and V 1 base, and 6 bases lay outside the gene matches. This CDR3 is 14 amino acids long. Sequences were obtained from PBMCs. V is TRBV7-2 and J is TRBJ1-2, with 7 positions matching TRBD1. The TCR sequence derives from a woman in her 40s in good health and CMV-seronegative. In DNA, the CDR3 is TGTGCCAGCAGCTTAGGTCCAGGGGACAGTGGCTACACCTTC. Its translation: CASSLGPGDSGYTF.